The T cell receptor beta chain described here comes from a study of T cell responses to AZD1222 COVID-19 vaccine. Notes on the study in general: Reports say nearly half of spike-specific TCRs go after unmutated variant regions. Seropositive status at baseline applied to only five or six AZD1222 recipients. Spike-wide coverage was observed for vaccine-associated CD4 TCRs, with dominant responses at 160-218 and 743-854.

Remarks on this clone: The target antigen is unknown.

TCRdb's table, derived via immunoSEQ multiplex PCR, lists solely in-frame clones and lacks some. The data hold about 160,000 clones, with around 94% observed a single time. The clonotype originates from an adult who received the AZD1222 COVID-19 vaccine. The source material was peripheral blood, sampled 28 days after the second AZD1222 dose.

CDR3 nucleotides: TGTGCCAGCACGGGACTGGCTAATGAAAAACTGTTTTTT. It yields the protein CASTGLANEKLFF. This chain connects TRBV2 to TRBJ1-4; TRBD1 might be the D (5 bases). Trimming removed 7 bases at V and 3 bases at J, with 9 bases between. The CDR3 totals 13 residues. Germline CDR1 SNHLY, CDR2 FYNNEI.